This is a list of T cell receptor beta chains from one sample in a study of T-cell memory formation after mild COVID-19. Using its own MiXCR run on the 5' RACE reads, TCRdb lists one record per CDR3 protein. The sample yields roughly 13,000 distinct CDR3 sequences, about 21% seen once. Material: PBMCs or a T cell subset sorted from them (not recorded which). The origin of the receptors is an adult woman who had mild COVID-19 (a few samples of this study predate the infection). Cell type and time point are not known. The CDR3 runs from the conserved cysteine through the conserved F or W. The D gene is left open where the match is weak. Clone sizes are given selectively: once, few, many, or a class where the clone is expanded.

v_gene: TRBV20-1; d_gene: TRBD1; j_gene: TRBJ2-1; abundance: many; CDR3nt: TGCAGTGCCCCAGGGACAGGGATGTACAATGAGCAGTTCTTC; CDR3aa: CSAPGTGMYNEQFF
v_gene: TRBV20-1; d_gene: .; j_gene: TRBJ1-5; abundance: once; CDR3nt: TGCAGTGCTAGTGCAGGGGATAGGTATCAGCCCCAGCATTTT; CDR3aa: CSASAGDRYQPQHF
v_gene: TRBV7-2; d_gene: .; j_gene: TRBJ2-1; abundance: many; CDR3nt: TGTGCCAGCAGCTTAGAAGTAGGACTGTCGGACAATGAGCAGTTCTTC; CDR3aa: CASSLEVGLSDNEQFF
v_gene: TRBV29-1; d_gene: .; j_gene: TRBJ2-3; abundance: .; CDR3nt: TGCAGCTCCCGTGGGGGGCTCGGGGCGCAGTATTTT; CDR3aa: CSSRGGLGAQYF
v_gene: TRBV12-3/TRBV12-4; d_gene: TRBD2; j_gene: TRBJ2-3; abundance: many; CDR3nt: TGTGCCAGCAACCTCGGACTAGCGGGACCCACAGATACGCAGTATTTT; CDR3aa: CASNLGLAGPTDTQYF
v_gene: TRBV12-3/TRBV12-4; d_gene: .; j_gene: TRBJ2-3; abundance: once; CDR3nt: TGTGCCAGCAGGCAGACAGATACGCAGTATTTT; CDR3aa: CASRQTDTQYF
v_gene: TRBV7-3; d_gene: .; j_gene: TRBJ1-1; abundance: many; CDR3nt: TGTGCCAGCAGCTTCGGAGATAGGACTGAAGCTTTCTTT; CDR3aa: CASSFGDRTEAFF
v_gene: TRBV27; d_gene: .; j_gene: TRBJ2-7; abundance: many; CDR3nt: TGTGCCAGCAGACAGGGTTACGAGCAGTACTTC; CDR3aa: CASRQGYEQYF
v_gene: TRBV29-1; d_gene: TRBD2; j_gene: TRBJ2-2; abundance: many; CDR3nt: TGCAGCGCCGAGCCCGGGACTAGAACCGGGGAGCTGTTTTTT; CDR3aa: CSAEPGTRTGELFF
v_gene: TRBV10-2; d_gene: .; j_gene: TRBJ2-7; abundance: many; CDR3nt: TGCGCCAGCAGTGATTTGGGGACGTCGAGGACCTACGAGCAGTACTTC; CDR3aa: CASSDLGTSRTYEQYF
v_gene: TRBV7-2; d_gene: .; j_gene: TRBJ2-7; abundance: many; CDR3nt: TGTGCCAGCAGTCCTTGGTACGAGCAGTACTTC; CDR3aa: CASSPWYEQYF
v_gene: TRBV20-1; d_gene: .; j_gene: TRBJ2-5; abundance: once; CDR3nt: TGCAGTGCTGGGCGTGGGGGGGCCACGTTCGGGACCCAGTACTTC; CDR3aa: CSAGRGGATFGTQYF
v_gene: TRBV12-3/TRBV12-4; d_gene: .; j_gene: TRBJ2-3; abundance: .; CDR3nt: TGTGCCAGCAGTTTTGGATCGGATACGCAGTATTTT; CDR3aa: CASSFGSDTQYF
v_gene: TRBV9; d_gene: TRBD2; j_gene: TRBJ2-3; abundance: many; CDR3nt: TGTGCCAGCAGCGTAGATCGTGGCGGGAGACCAGATACGCAGTATTTT; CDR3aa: CASSVDRGGRPDTQYF
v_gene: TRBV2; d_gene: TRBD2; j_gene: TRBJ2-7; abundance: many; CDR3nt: TGTGCCAGCAATAGACTAGCGGGAGTACCCGAGCAGTACTTC; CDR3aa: CASNRLAGVPEQYF
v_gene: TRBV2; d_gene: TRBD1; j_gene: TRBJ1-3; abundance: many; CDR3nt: TGTGCCAGCCGCCCCGACCCAGGGGGTTTAATATATCCCTCTGGAAACACCATATATTTT; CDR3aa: CASRPDPGGLIYPSGNTIYF
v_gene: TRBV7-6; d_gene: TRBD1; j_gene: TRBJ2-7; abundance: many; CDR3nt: TGTGCCAGCAGCTTAGATCCCCCAGGGGGAGTTGACTACGAGCAGTACTTC; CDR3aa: CASSLDPPGGVDYEQYF
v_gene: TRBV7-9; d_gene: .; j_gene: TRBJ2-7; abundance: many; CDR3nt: TGTGCCAGCAGCTTCAGCGAGAGCTCCTACGAGCAGTACTTC; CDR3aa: CASSFSESSYEQYF
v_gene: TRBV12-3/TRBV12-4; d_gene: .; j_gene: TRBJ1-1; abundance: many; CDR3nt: TGTGCCAGCAGTTCGAGGGGAGAGGCTTTCTTT; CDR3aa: CASSSRGEAFF
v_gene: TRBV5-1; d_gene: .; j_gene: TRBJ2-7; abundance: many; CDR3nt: TGCGCCAGCAGTTTCGAGGCGCCCGCATTCTACTACGAGCAGTACTTC; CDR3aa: CASSFEAPAFYYEQYF
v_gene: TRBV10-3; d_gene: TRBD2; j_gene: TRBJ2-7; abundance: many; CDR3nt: TGTGCCATCAGGGCGGAGAGCGGGAGGGCCTACGAGCAGTACTTC; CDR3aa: CAIRAESGRAYEQYF
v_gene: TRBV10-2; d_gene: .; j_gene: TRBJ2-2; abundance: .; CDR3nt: TGCGCCAGCACTCATGGAAGGCACACCGGGGAGCTGTTTTTT; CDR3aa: CASTHGRHTGELFF
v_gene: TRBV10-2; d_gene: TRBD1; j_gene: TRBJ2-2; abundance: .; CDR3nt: TGCGCCAGCAGTCCGACAGGGGGCTACACCGGGGAGCTGTTTTTT; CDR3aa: CASSPTGGYTGELFF
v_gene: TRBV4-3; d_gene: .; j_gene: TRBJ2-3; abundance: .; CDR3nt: TGCGCCAGCAGCCAAGACCCCGCAGATACGCAGTATTTT; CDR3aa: CASSQDPADTQYF
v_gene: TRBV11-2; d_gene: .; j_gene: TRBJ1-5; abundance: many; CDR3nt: TGTGCCAGCAGCTCCGATAATAGCAATCAGCCCCAGCATTTT; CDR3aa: CASSSDNSNQPQHF
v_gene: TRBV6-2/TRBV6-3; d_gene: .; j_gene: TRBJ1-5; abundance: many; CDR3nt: TGTGCCAGCAGTTTAGGGCATCTCTATAGCAATCAGCCCCAGCATTTT; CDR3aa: CASSLGHLYSNQPQHF
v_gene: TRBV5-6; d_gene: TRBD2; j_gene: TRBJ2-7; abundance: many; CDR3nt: TGTGCCAGCAGCTCCGGGACTAGCGGGGTTCGCGTCTCCTACGAGCAGTACTTC; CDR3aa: CASSSGTSGVRVSYEQYF
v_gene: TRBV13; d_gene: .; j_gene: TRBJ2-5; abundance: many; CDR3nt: TGTGCCAGCAGCCCTCGCAGTGGGGAGACCCAGTACTTC; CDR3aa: CASSPRSGETQYF
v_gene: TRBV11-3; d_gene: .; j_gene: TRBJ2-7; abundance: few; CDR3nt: TGTGCCAGCAGCTTTAGGGAAGCCGAGCAGTACTTC; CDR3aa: CASSFREAEQYF
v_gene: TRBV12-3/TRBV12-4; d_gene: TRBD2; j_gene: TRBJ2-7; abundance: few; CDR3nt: TGTGCCAGCAGTCCGACCATCTTGACTAGCGGGAGGACCATACTGTTAAATGAGCAGTACTTC; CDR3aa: CASSPTILTSGRTILLNEQYF
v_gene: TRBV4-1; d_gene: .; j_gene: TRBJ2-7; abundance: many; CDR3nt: TGCGCCAGCAGCCGCGACCGGCCGAGCTCCTACGAGCAGTACTTC; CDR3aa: CASSRDRPSSYEQYF
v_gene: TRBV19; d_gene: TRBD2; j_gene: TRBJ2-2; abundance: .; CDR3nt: TGTGCCAGTAGTATCTTACGATTAGCGGGGGAGATAGACACCGGGGAGCTGTTTTTT; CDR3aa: CASSILRLAGEIDTGELFF
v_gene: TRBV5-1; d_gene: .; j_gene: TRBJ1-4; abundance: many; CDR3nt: TGCGCCAGCAGCGTCGGGACACTACTACATGAAAAACTGTTTTTT; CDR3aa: CASSVGTLLHEKLFF